One sample yielded the 5 T cell receptor beta chains listed below, sequenced in a study of blood T cell repertoires in COVID-19. Some clones are missing from TCRdb's copy, which holds only in-frame ones; the method was immunoSEQ multiplex PCR. Found here are approximately 160,000 clones, over 85% of them singletons; the top ten hold under 2%. The material sequenced was peripheral blood. These receptors came from a woman aged 60 to 75 with COVID-19, enrolled during active disease.

The rearrangement uses TRBV5-1 and TRBJ2-3; no firm D call. CDR1 is SGHRS, CDR2 YFSETQ, per germline. This CDR3 has 13 amino acids. The ends were cut back, 1 base at V and 0 bases at J, with 3 bases in the middle. Written as DNA, the CDR3 is TGCGCCAGCAGCTTGACTAGCACAGATACGCAGTATTTT. It translates to CASSLTSTDTQYF.

The chain recombines TRBV5-1 with TRBJ2-7, with 8 bases lining up with TRBD1. The germline CDR1 and CDR2 sequences are SGHRS and YFSETQ. Trimming removed 3 bases from V and 4 bases from J; junction bases left unmatched: 9. The CDR3 has 15 amino acids. CDR3: CASSSYGTGSYEQYF. In DNA form, the CDR3 reads TGCGCCAGCAGCTCCTACGGGACAGGATCTTACGAGCAGTACTTC.

The chain uses TRBV6-5 and TRBJ1-5, with a weak D call TRBD1 (6 bases). Germline CDR1 MNHEY, CDR2 SVGAGI. The CDR3 is 12 amino acids. Trimming removed 7 bases from V and 10 bases from J, with 14 bases in between. The CDR3 reads CASNRVNNPQHF. DNA for the CDR3: TGTGCCAGCAACAGGGTAAACAACCCCCAGCATTTT.

The chain combines TRBV10-3 with TRBJ2-7, with a weak D call TRBD1 (6 bases). The CDR3 length is 14 residues. Trimming shortened V by 6 bases and J by 0 bases, and 12 bases separated the two germline ends. Looked up from germline, CDR1 is ENHRY and CDR2 is SYGVKD. CDR3 sequence (DNA): TGTGCCATCAGCACGACAGGAAGCTCCTACGAGCAGTACTTC. It specifies CAISTTGSSYEQYF.

The chain joins TRBV6-2 or TRBV6-3 to TRBJ1-5; perhaps TRBD1 as D (6 bases). The CDR3 length is 15 residues. V gave up 5 bases and J gave up 2 bases, with 13 bases separating them. CDR1 is MNHEY, CDR2 SVGEGT, per germline. The CDR3: CASSTGSIGNQPQHF. The CDR3 nucleotides are TGTGCCAGCAGTACAGGGTCCATCGGCAATCAGCCCCAGCATTTT.